This T cell receptor beta chain came from a study of cytomegalovirus exposure and HLA in healthy donors. This clone came up once. The antigen remains undetermined. Broader study findings: In a later analysis, DRB1 alleles had the most associated TCRs; HLA-C alleles the fewest.

PCR primers comprised 60 Vbeta and 13 Jbeta primers. Profiled with immunoSEQ multiplex PCR; TCRdb holds only in-frame clones, not every one. The table lists about 120,000 clones, roughly 80% of them singletons. This CDR3 is 15 amino acids long. The germline V and J ends were trimmed by 2 bases and 2 bases, with 13 bases remaining between them. CDR1 is GTSNPN and CDR2 is SVGIG in the germline V gene (reference sequence). The sequencing input was PBMCs. The rearrangement links TRBV30 to TRBJ1-5; D gene uncertain. This clonotype was sampled from a woman aged 18-30 years in good health and CMV-seronegative. The CDR3 coding sequence is TGTGCCTGGAGTAGTCAGGCCGTGGGCAATCAGCCCCAGCATTTT. This translates into CAWSSQAVGNQPQHF. The full variable domain, its missing parts supplied by reference TRBV30 and TRBJ1-5, is SQTIHQWPATLVQPVGSPLSLECTVEGTSNPNLYWYRQAAGRGLQLLFYSVGIGQISSEVPQNLSASRPQDRQFILSSKKLLLSDSGFYLCAWSSQAVGNQPQHFGDGTRLSIL.